This T cell receptor (beta chain) stems from a study of resident and recirculating memory T cells in vitiligo. General study findings and limits: TCR sequences were not conserved across biopsy sites or patients. Vitiligo lesions lacked a unique dominant clone, and clonality varied.

About this clone: Its antigen is unknown.

Germline assignment: CDR1 KGHSH and CDR2 LQKENI. V was clipped by 3 bases and J by 7 bases; unmatched bases: 5. The CDR3 sequence is 14 residues long. Stable vitiligo meant no lesion change over the previous 6 months. Assay: immunoSEQ multiplex PCR; the TCRdb copy retains only in-frame clones and omits some. The sample yields tens of thousands of clones, 92% seen once. Sample: blood. The chain links TRBV18 to TRBJ1-4, with 7 positions matching TRBD1. The origin of this receptor is a male donor with vitiligo. CDR3: CASSPPTGFEKLFF. Here the CDR3 DNA reads TGTGCCAGCTCACCCCCGACAGGGTTTGAAAAACTGTTTTTT.